What follows are 27 T cell receptor beta chains derived from one specimen sequenced in a study of T cell repertoires in cytomegalovirus infection. MiXCR, run by TCRdb on the reads, gives a single entry per CDR3 protein. This table holds about 900,000 distinct CDR3 sequences, roughly 31% found once. These receptors have no identified antigens. The sample was cultured CD8+ T cells from PBMCs, taken from culture after CMV antigen stimulation. All receptors come from a human donor in good health (CMV status not recorded). Some clones in this sample may be carry-over from other donors' samples.

The V and J genes are TRBV7-2 and TRBJ1-1; D is uncertain. The germline CDR1 and CDR2 sequences are SGHTA and FQGNSA. V lost 1 base to trimming and J lost 8 bases, with 11 bases between them. The length of the CDR3 is 13 residues. CDR3 nucleotide sequence: TGTGCCAGCAGCTTAGTCCCGGACCCCGAAGCTTTCTTT. Protein product: CASSLVPDPEAFF.

This clonotype was seen only a few times. J is TRBJ1-2 and V is TRBV12-3 or TRBV12-4; no clear D gene. The CDR3 is 11 amino acids. The germline V and J ends were trimmed by 8 bases and 3 bases, with 7 bases remaining between them. CDR3 in amino acids: CASQADYGYTF. The CDR3 bases are TGTGCCAGCCAGGCCGACTATGGCTACACCTTC.

CDR3 residues: CASSTRDRYVPDTQYF. The CDR3 DNA is TGTGCCAGCAGTACACGGGACAGATACGTCCCAGATACGCAGTATTTT. V usage is TRBV6-5 and J usage is TRBJ2-3; TRBD1 aligns across 7 bases. The ends lost 5 bases at V and 4 bases at J; junction bases unmatched: 12. In germline, CDR1 is MNHEY, CDR2 SVGAGI. This CDR3 contains 16 residues.

This clonotype has a handful of counts. This chain uses TRBV20-1 with TRBJ1-2; D is unresolved. Germline CDR1 is DFQATT and CDR2 is SNEGSKA (reference sequence). The CDR3 has 11 residues. The ends were cut back, 3 bases at V and 5 bases at J, with 7 bases in the middle. The CDR3 DNA is TGCAGTGCTAGGCTCTTATATGGCTACACCTTC. As protein: CSARLLYGYTF.

V usage is TRBV12-3 or TRBV12-4 and J usage is TRBJ2-5; 8 bases match TRBD1. V lost 3 bases, J lost 4 bases, and 13 bases stayed unmatched. The CDR3 is 17 residues long. The CDR3 DNA is TGTGCCAGCAGTTTTCCCCCCCTAACAGGGGGACGAGAGACCCAGTACTTC. Protein sequence: CASSFPPLTGGRETQYF.

This chain uses TRBV5-5 with TRBJ2-7; the D gene could be TRBD1 or TRBD2 (5 bases each). CDR1 and CDR2 from the germline V gene are SGHKS and YYEKEE (reference sequence). V gave up 0 bases and J gave up 0 bases, with 19 bases separating them. The length of the CDR3 is 18 residues. CDR3 in amino acids: CASSLAIEPGRSSYEQYF. CDR3 bases: TGTGCCAGCAGCTTGGCAATCGAACCGGGACGAAGCTCCTACGAGCAGTACTTC.

The chain uses TRBV20-1 and TRBJ1-2; no reliable D call. Germline V lookup: CDR1 DFQATT, CDR2 SNEGSKA (reference sequence). V lost 0 bases and J lost 2, with 13 bases in between. The CDR3 length is 15 residues. The CDR3 reads CSARDPRGWNYGYTF. CDR3 coding DNA: TGCAGTGCTAGAGATCCACGGGGATGGAACTATGGCTACACCTTC.

The table lists this clonotype with many counts. The rearrangement uses TRBV7-8 and TRBJ2-2; 12 bases fit TRBD2. Germline CDR1 and CDR2: SGHVS and FQNEAQ. V was pared by 5 bases and J by 7 bases, with 14 bases of the junction left unmatched. This CDR3 comprises 18 residues. The CDR3 spells CASSRGTSGSGLDGELFF. The CDR3 nucleotides are TGTGCCAGCAGCCGCGGGACTAGCGGGTCTGGGCTCGACGGGGAGCTGTTTTTT. The variable domain in full, completed from reference TRBV7-8 and TRBJ2-2, reads GAGVSQSPRYKVAKRGQDVALRCDPISGHVSLFWYQQALGQGPEFLTYFQNEAQLDKSGLPSDRFFAERPEGSVSTLKIQRTQQEDSAVYLCASSRGTSGSGLDGELFFGEGSRLTVL.

The CDR3 spells CASSSLQGWTEAFF. CDR3 sequence (DNA): TGTGCCAGCAGTTCCTTACAGGGGTGGACTGAAGCTTTCTTT. V and J are TRBV28 and TRBJ1-1, with 7 bases that match TRBD1. This CDR3 contains 14 residues. The junction had 7 bases not matched to a gene; V was cut back by 4 bases and J by 5 bases. Germline loops: CDR1 MDHEN, CDR2 SYDVKM.

In its sample, this clonotype was seen a few times. The V gene is TRBV7-9, the J gene TRBJ2-6, with D unresolved. CDR1 and CDR2 (germline): SEHNR, FQNEAQ (reference sequence). V was trimmed by 5 bases and J by 0 bases, leaving 17 bases between them. This CDR3 has 18 residues. The CDR3 here is CASSADKYSSSGANVLTF. The CDR3 nucleotides read TGTGCCAGCAGCGCAGACAAGTATAGTTCCTCTGGGGCCAACGTCCTGACTTTC.

This clonotype appeared a few times. The rearrangement uses TRBV2 and TRBJ1-5; D is unclear. Trimming took off 8 bases at V and 2 bases at J, with 7 bases between the two ends. The CDR3 extends over 12 amino acids. Germline values: CDR1 SNHLY, CDR2 FYNNEI. For the CDR3, the DNA is TGTGCCAGCCGCATAGGCAATCAGCCCCAGCATTTT. Its protein is CASRIGNQPQHF.

This clonotype was picked up a small number of times. The CDR3 here is CASSTIRESSYNEQFF. The CDR3 DNA follows: TGTGCCAGCAGCACCATCAGGGAAAGCTCCTACAATGAGCAGTTCTTC. This chain connects TRBV7-9 to TRBJ2-1; D possibly corresponds to TRBD1 (5 bases). Looked up from germline, CDR1 is SEHNR and CDR2 is FQNEAQ (reference sequence). The V end lost 5 bases, the J end lost 0 bases, and 14 bases lay between the germline ends. The CDR3 contains 16 residues.

The chain employs TRBV12-3 or TRBV12-4 and TRBJ1-2; D is undetermined. Trimming removed 2 bases from V and 2 bases from J, with 9 bases in between. The CDR3 runs 14 residues. The CDR3 region has the DNA TGTGCCAGCAGTTTAATCACGGAAAACTATGGCTACACCTTC. It codes for CASSLITENYGYTF.

The chain is built from TRBV28 and TRBJ1-6; D remains ambiguous. Per the germline V gene, CDR1 is MDHEN and CDR2 is SYDVKM. V lost 5 bases and J lost 3, with 17 bases in between. This CDR3 is 17 amino acids long. In DNA form, the CDR3 reads TGTGCCAGCAGTCGGGTGATGGGTCCAGACTATAATTCACCCCTCCACTTT. It yields the protein CASSRVMGPDYNSPLHF.

The chain is built from TRBV7-6 and TRBJ2-6, with 9 bases lining up with TRBD1. The CDR3 runs 16 residues. V shed 1 base, J shed 4 bases, and the junction held 2 bases outside the gene matches. Germline loops: CDR1 SGHVS, CDR2 FNYEAQ. The CDR3 here is CASSLGDRAGANVLTF. The CDR3 DNA reads TGTGCCAGCAGCTTAGGGGACAGGGCCGGGGCCAACGTCCTGACTTTC.

The chain combines TRBV19 with TRBJ2-3; TRBD2 might be the D (5 bases). Germline values: CDR1 LNHDA, CDR2 SQIVND (reference sequence). CDR3 size: 14 residues. Trimming shortened V by 9 bases and J by 0 bases, and 13 bases separated the two germline ends. In nucleotides, the CDR3 is TGTGCCAGCGAAAACGGGGATAGCACAGATACGCAGTATTTT. This translates into CASENGDSTDTQYF.

The rearrangement links TRBV9 to TRBJ1-1, with D uncertain. The germline V gene encodes CDR1 SGDLS and CDR2 YYNGEE. V shed 3 bases and J shed 7 bases, with 13 bases lying between them. The CDR3 covers 13 residues. CDR3 DNA sequence: TGTGCCAGCAGCGCGTCCCTCAAGGGTGAAGCTTTCTTT. Encoded protein: CASSASLKGEAFF.

DNA for the CDR3: TGTGCCAGCAGTCCAGTAGCGGGGGGGACCCAAGAGACCCAGTACTTC. It specifies CASSPVAGGTQETQYF. The chain is built from TRBV12-3 or TRBV12-4 and TRBJ2-5, with 11 positions matching TRBD2. The length of the CDR3 is 16 residues. With V trimmed by 5 bases and J by 1 base, 6 bases remained unmatched.

The chain combines TRBV11-2 with TRBJ2-5; D possibly corresponds to TRBD1 (6 bases). Per the germline V gene, CDR1 is SGHAT and CDR2 is FQNNGV. V dropped 4 bases and J dropped 2 bases, with 11 bases sitting between them. The CDR3 length is 14 residues. CDR3 sequence reads: CASSYFDRQETQYF. Written as DNA, the CDR3 is TGTGCCAGCAGCTATTTCGACAGGCAAGAGACCCAGTACTTC.

This clonotype was counted only a few times. V usage is TRBV12-3 or TRBV12-4 and J usage is TRBJ1-2, with 7 nucleotides matching TRBD1. There are 12 residues in the CDR3. V trimming: 6 bases; J trimming: 8 bases; junction bases outside the gene matches: 6. This CDR3 is CASSPGGEGYTF. The DNA of the CDR3 is TGTGCCAGCAGCCCAGGGGGGGAAGGCTACACCTTC.

This clonotype was counted a few times. CDR3 nucleotides: TGTGCCAGCAGCAAGGAGGCGCACAATGAGCAGTTCTTC. It is translated as CASSKEAHNEQFF. This chain links TRBV7-9 with TRBJ2-1; D is perhaps TRBD2 (5 bases). V dropped 5 bases and J dropped 5 bases, with 10 bases sitting between them. Germline V lookup: CDR1 SEHNR, CDR2 FQNEAQ (reference sequence). The CDR3 is made up of 13 amino acids. The variable domain in full, with the rest retrieved from reference TRBV7-9 and TRBJ2-1, is DTGVSQNPRHKITKRGQNVTFRCDPISEHNRLYWYRQTLGQGPEFLTYFQNEAQLEKSRLLSDRFSAERPKGSFSTLEIQRTEQGDSAMYLCASSKEAHNEQFFGPGTRLTVL.

The table lists this clonotype with a count of one. The J gene is TRBJ1-1, the V gene TRBV20-1, with a weak D call TRBD1 (5 bases). The V and J ends lost 0 bases and 4 bases respectively, with 15 bases between them. The CDR3 is 15 residues long. In germline, CDR1 is DFQATT, CDR2 SNEGSKA (reference sequence). CDR3: CSAREYSGPFTEAFF. CDR3 DNA: TGCAGTGCTAGAGAATATTCAGGGCCATTCACTGAAGCTTTCTTT.

This clonotype was observed a handful of times. The chain links TRBV7-9 to TRBJ2-3, with 10 bases fitting TRBD1. The germline V gene encodes CDR1 SEHNR and CDR2 FQNEAQ (reference sequence). The CDR3 runs 15 residues. V dropped 3 bases and J dropped 7; count of bases not matched to a gene: 7. The CDR3 bases are TGTGCCAGCAGCTTCCCGGGACAGGGGATCCATACGCAGTATTTT. Translation: CASSFPGQGIHTQYF.

V usage is TRBV4-2 and J usage is TRBJ2-3; D uncertain. Germline V lookup: CDR1 LGHNA, CDR2 YNFKEQ. Deletions cut 0 bases from V and 2 bases from J, with 12 bases between. This CDR3 spans 16 amino acids. As DNA, the CDR3 is TGTGCCAGCAGCCAAGATCGGCAGGCATCCACAGATACGCAGTATTTT. This gives the protein CASSQDRQASTDTQYF.

CDR3 in amino acids: CASSHTTGPISTDTQYF. DNA for the CDR3: TGTGCCAGCAGTCATACGACAGGGCCTATTAGCACAGATACGCAGTATTTT. J is TRBJ2-3 and V is TRBV27, with 7 bases aligning to TRBD1. V lost 5 bases to trimming and J lost 0 bases; unmatched junction nucleotides: 11. The CDR3 is 17 residues long. Looked up from germline, CDR1 is MNHEY and CDR2 is SMNVEV (reference sequence).

The rearrangement uses TRBV5-4 and TRBJ2-5, with TRBD1 matching over 8 bases. The junction had 4 bases not matched to a gene; V was cut back by 0 bases and J by 3 bases. The germline V gene encodes CDR1 SGHNT and CDR2 YYREEE (reference sequence). CDR3 length equals 15 residues. The CDR3 nucleotides read TGTGCCAGCAGCTTGGCCAGGGGGCCGGAAGAGACCCAGTACTTC. Translated, it gives CASSLARGPEETQYF.

Only a few counts were recorded for this clonotype. The chain combines TRBV7-8 with TRBJ1-3; no definite D call. Germline CDR1 is SGHVS and CDR2 is FQNEAQ. CDR3 size: 15 residues. Between the trimmed V and J ends, which lost 1 base and 7 bases, there was a span of 14 bases. The DNA of the CDR3 is TGTGCCAGCAGCTTAGAGACGGGAAGAGGGAACACCATATATTTT. It yields the protein CASSLETGRGNTIYF. Full variable domain (remainder filled in from reference TRBV7-8 and TRBJ1-3): GAGVSQSPRYKVAKRGQDVALRCDPISGHVSLFWYQQALGQGPEFLTYFQNEAQLDKSGLPSDRFFAERPEGSVSTLKIQRTQQEDSAVYLCASSLETGRGNTIYFGEGSWLTVV.